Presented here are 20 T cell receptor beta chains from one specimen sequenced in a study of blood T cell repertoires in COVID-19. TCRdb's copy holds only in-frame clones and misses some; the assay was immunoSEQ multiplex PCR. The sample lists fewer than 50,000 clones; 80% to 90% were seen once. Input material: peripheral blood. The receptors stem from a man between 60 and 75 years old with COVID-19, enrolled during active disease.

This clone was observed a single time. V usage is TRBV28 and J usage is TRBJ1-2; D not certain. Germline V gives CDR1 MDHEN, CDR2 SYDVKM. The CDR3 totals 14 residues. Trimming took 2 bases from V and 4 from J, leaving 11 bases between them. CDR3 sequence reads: CASSLRGPTYGYTF. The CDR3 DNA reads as TGTGCCAGCAGTTTAAGAGGCCCCACCTATGGCTACACCTTC.

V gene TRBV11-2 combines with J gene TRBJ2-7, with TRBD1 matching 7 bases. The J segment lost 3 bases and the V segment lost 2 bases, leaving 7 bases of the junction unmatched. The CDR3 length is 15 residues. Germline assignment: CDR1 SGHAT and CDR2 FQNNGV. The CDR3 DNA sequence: TGTGCCAGCAGCTTAACCCCGGGACAGCACTACGAGCAGTACTTC. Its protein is CASSLTPGQHYEQYF.

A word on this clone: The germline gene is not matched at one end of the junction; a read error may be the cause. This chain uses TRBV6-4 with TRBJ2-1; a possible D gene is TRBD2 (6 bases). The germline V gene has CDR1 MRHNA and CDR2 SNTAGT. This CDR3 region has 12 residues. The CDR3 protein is CASSASGSVRIF. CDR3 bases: TGTGCCAGCAGTGCGTCCGGGAGCGTCAGAATCTTC.

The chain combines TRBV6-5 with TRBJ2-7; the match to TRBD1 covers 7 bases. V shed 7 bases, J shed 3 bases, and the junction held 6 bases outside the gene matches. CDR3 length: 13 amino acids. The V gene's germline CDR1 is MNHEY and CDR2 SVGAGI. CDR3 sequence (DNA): TGTGCCAGCACCCAAACAGGGGTCTACGAGCAGTACTTC. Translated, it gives CASTQTGVYEQYF.

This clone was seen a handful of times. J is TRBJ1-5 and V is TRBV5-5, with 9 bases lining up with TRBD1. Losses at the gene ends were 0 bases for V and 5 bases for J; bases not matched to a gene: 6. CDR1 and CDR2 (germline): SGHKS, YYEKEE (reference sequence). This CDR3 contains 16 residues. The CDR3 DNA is TGTGCCAGCAGCTTGGAGGTTCGACAGGGGGATCAGCCCCAGCATTTT. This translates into CASSLEVRQGDQPQHF.

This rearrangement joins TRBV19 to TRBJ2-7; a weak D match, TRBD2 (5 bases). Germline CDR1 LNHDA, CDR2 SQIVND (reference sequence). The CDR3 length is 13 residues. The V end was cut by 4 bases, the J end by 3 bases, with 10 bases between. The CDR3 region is CASSTGVGYEQYF. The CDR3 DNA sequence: TGTGCCAGTAGTACCGGGGTTGGCTACGAGCAGTACTTC.

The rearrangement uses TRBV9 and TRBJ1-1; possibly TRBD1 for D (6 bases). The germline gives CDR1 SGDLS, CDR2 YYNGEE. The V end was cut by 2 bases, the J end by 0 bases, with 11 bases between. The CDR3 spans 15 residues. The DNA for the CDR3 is TGTGCCAGCAGCGTTGGGGACACTGTGAACACTGAAGCTTTCTTT. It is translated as CASSVGDTVNTEAFF.

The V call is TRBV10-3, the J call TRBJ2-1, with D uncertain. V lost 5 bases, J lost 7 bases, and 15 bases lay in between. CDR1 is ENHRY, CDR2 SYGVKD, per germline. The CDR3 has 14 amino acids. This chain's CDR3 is CAISHSNSRNEQFF. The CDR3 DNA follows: TGTGCCATCAGTCACTCGAACTCCCGTAATGAGCAGTTCTTC.

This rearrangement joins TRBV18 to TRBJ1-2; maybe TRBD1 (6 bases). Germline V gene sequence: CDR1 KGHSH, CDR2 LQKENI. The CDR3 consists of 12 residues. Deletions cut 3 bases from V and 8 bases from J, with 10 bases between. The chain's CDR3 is CASSPYGQGYTF. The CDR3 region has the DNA TGTGCCAGCTCACCCTACGGACAGGGCTACACCTTC.

The CDR3 DNA is TGTGCCAGCAGCGTCTCGTCTGGGCCCTATGAGCAGTTCTTC. As protein: CASSVSSGPYEQFF. The chain joins TRBV9 to TRBJ2-1, with D hard to call. Deletions cut 2 bases from V and 8 bases from J, with 14 bases between. The CDR3 length is 14 residues. The germline gives CDR1 SGDLS, CDR2 YYNGEE. Filled out from reference TRBV9 and TRBJ2-1, the complete variable domain reads DSGVTQTPKHLITATGQRVTLRCSPRSGDLSVYWYQQSLDQGLQFLIQYYNGEERAKGNILERFSAQQFPDLHSELNLSSLELGDSALYFCASSVSSGPYEQFFGPGTRLTVL.

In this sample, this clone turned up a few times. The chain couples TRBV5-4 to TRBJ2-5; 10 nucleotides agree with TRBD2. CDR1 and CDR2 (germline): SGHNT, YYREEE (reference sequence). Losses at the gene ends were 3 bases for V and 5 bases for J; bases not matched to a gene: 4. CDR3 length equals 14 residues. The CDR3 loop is CASSSPSGSETQYF. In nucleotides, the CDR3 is TGTGCCAGCAGCTCACCTAGCGGGAGTGAGACCCAGTACTTC.

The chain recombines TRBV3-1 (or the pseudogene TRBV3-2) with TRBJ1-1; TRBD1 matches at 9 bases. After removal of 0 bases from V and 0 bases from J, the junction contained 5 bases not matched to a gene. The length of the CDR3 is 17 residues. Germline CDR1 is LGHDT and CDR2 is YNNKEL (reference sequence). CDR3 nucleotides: TGTGCCAGCAGCCAAGATACAGGGGGCGCCGTGAACACTGAAGCTTTCTTT. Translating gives CASSQDTGGAVNTEAFF.

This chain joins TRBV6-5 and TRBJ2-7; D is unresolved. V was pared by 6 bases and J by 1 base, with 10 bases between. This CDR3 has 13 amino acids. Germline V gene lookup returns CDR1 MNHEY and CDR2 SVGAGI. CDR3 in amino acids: CASSAGLSYEQYF. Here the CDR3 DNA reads TGTGCCAGCAGCGCCGGGTTGTCCTACGAGCAGTACTTC.

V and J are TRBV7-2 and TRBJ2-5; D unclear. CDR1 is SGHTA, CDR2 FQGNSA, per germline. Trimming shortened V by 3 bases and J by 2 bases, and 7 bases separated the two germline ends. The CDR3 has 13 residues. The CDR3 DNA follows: TGTGCCAGCAGCTTCGCCAGACAAGAGACCCAGTACTTC. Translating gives CASSFARQETQYF. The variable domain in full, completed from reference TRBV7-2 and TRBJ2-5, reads GAGVSQSPSNKVTEKGKDVELRCDPISGHTALYWYRQSLGQGLEFLIYFQGNSAPDKSGLPSDRFSAERTGGSVSTLTIQRTQQEDSAVYLCASSFARQETQYFGPGTRLLVL.

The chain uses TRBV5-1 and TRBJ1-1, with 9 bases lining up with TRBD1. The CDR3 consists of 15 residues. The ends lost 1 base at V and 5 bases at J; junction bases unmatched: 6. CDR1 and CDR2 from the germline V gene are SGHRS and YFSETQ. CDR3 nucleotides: TGCGCCAGCAGCTTGACACAGGGGGCGCGAACTGAAGCTTTCTTT. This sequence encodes CASSLTQGARTEAFF.

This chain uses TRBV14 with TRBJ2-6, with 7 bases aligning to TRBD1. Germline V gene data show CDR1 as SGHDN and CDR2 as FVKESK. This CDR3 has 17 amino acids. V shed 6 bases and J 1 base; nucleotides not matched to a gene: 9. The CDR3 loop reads CASSLVGGASGANVLTF. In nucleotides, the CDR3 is TGTGCCAGCAGTCTCGTAGGGGGCGCGTCTGGGGCCAACGTCCTGACTTTC.

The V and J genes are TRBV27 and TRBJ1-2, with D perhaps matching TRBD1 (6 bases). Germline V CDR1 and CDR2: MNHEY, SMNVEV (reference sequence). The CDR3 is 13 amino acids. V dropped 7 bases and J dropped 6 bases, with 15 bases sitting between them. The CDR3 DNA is TGTGCCAGCACATTCACACAGGGACATGGCTACACCTTC. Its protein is CASTFTQGHGYTF.

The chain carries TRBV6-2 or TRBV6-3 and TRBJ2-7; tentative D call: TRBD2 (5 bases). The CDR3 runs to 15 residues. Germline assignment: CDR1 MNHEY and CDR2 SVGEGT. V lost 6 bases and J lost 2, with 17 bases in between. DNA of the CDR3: TGTGCCAGCAGCCGTCGGGGAGCGGCCACCTACGAGCAGTACTTC. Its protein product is CASSRRGAATYEQYF.

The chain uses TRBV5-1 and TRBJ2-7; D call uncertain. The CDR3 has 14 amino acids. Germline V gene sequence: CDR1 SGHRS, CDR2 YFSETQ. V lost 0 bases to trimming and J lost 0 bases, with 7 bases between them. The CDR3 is CASSLDSFSYEQYF. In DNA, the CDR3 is TGCGCCAGCAGCTTGGACAGCTTCTCCTACGAGCAGTACTTC.

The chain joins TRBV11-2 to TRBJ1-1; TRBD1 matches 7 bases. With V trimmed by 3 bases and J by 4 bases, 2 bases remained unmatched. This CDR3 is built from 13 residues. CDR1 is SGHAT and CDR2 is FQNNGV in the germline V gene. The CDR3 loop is CASSFSGGTEAFF. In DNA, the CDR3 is TGTGCCAGCAGCTTTTCAGGGGGCACTGAAGCTTTCTTT.